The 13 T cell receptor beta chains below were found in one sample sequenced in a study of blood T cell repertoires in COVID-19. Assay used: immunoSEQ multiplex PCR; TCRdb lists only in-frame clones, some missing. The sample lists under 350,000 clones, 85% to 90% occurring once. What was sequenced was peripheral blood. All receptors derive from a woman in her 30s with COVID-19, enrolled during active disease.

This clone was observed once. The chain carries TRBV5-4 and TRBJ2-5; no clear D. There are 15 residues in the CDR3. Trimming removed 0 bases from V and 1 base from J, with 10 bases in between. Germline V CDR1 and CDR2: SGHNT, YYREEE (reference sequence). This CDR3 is CASSLARRSQETQYF. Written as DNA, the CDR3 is TGTGCCAGCAGCTTGGCAAGGCGGAGCCAAGAGACCCAGTACTTC. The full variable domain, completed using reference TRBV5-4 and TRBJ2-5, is ETGVTQSPTHLIKTRGQQVTLRCSSQSGHNTVSWYQQALGQGPQFIFQYYREEENGRGNFPPRFSGLQFPNYSSELNVNALELDDSALYLCASSLARRSQETQYFGPGTRLLVL.

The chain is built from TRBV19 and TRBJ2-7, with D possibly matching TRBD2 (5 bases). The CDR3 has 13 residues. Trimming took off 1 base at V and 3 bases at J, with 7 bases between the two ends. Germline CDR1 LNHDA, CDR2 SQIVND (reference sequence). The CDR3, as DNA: TGTGCCAGTAGTATAGGCCGGGACTACGAGCAGTACTTC. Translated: CASSIGRDYEQYF.

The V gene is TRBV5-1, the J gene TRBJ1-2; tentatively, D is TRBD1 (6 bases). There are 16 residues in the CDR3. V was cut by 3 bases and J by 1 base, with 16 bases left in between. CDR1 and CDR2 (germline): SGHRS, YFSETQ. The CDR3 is CASSSPAGGRNYGYTF. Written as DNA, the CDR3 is TGCGCCAGCAGCTCCCCCGCCGGGGGGCGTAACTATGGCTACACCTTC.

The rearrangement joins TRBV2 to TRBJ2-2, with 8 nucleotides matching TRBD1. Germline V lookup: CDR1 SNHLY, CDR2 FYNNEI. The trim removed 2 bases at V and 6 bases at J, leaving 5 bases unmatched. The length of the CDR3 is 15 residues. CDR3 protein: CASSEPDRASGELFF. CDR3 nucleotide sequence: TGTGCCAGCAGTGAACCGGACAGGGCGTCCGGGGAGCTGTTTTTT.

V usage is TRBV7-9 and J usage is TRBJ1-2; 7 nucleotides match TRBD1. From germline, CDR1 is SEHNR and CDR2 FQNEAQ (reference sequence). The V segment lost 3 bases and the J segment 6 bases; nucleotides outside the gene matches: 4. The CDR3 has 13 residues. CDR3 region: CASSLAGTDGYTF. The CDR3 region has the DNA TGTGCCAGCAGCTTGGCCGGGACAGATGGCTACACCTTC. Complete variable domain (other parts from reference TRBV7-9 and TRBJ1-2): DTGVSQNPRHKITKRGQNVTFRCDPISEHNRLYWYRQTLGQGPEFLTYFQNEAQLEKSRLLSDRFSAERPKGSFSTLEIQRTEQGDSAMYLCASSLAGTDGYTFGSGTRLTVV.

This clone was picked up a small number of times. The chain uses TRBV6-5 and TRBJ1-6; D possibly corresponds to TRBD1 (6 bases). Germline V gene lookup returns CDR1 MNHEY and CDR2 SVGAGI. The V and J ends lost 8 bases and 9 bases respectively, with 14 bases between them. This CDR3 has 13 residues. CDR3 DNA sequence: TGTGCCAGCGCAGGGGCTGATCCTTCACCCCTCCACTTT. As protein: CASAGADPSPLHF.

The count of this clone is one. The DNA of the CDR3 is TGTGCCAGTAGTATTCGGACAGGGGCTTGGACTGAAGCTTTCTTT. Its protein is CASSIRTGAWTEAFF. The chain uses TRBV19 and TRBJ1-1; 9 nucleotides align to TRBD1. CDR1 and CDR2 (germline): LNHDA, SQIVND (reference sequence). The CDR3 sequence is 15 residues long. Trimming cost V 3 bases and J 5 bases; bases outside gene matches: 7.

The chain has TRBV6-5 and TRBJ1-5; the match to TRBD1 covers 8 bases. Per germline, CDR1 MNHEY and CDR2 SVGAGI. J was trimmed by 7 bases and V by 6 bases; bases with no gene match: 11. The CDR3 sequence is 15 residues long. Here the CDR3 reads CASSSTGTGRQPQHF. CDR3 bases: TGTGCCAGCAGCAGCACCGGGACAGGTAGACAGCCCCAGCATTTT.

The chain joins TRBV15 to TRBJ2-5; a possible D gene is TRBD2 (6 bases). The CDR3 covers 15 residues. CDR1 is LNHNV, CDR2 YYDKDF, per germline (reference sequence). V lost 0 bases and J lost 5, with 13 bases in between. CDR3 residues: CATSRDLARGETQYF. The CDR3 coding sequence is TGTGCCACCAGCAGAGATCTAGCGCGAGGGGAGACCCAGTACTTC.

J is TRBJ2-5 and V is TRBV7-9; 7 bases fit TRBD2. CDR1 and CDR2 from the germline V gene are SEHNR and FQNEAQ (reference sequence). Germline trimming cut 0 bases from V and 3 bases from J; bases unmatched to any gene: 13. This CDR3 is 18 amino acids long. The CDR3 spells CASSLALATSLRKETQYF. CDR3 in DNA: TGTGCCAGCAGCTTAGCGCTCGCGACTAGCCTTAGGAAAGAGACCCAGTACTTC.

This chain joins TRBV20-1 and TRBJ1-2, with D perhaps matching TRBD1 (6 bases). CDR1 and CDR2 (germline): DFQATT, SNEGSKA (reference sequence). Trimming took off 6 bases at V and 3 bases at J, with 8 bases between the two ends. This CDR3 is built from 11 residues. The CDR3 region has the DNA TGCAGTGCCCGACAGGACTATGGCTACACCTTC. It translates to CSARQDYGYTF.

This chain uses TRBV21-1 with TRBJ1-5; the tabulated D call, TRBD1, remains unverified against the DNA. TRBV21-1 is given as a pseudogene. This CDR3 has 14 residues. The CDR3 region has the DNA TGTGCCAGCAGAATGAGACAGGGGGAGCAGCCCCAGCATTTT. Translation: CASRMRQGEQPQHF.

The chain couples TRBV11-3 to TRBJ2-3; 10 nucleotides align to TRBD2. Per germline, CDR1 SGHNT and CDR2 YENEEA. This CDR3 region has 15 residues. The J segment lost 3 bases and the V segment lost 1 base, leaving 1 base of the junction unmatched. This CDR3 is CASSLGTSGTDTQYF. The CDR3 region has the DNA TGTGCCAGCAGCTTAGGGACTAGCGGTACAGATACGCAGTATTTT.